The rows below give T cell receptor beta chains drawn from one sample of a study of beta chain features in type 1 diabetes. Clones were sequenced by immunoSEQ multiplex PCR, and TCRdb holds only the in-frame ones, with some missing. The sample has approximately 250,000 clones, about a tenth seen once. Source material: naive CD4+ T cells from blood. The receptors stem from a man aged 30 to 39 with type 1 diabetes. The CDR3 runs from the conserved cysteine through the conserved F or W. Fields, in order: J gene, clone size, V gene, D gene, CDR3 protein, CDR3 DNA. A D gene is named only where the DNA matches it firmly. Clone size is stated in some rows and not others, as once, few, many or a class when expanded.

TRBJ2-3 | few | TRBV2 | NA | CASKEFTGDTQYF | TGTGCCAGCAAGGAGTTCACCGGGGATACGCAGTATTTT
TRBJ1-1 | NA | TRBV15 | NA | CATTEGSYTEAFF | TGTGCCACCACGGAGGGGAGTTACACTGAAGCTTTCTTT
TRBJ2-3 | NA | TRBV7-2 | NA | CASSLIPFSTDTQYF | TGTGCCAGCAGCTTAATTCCGTTTAGCACAGATACGCAGTATTTT
TRBJ2-7 | few | TRBV28 | NA | CASGQYEQYF | TGTGCCAGCGGTCAGTACGAGCAGTACTTC
TRBJ1-2 | NA | TRBV4-2 | NA | CASSPRLGGFDYGYTF | TGTGCCAGCAGCCCAAGATTGGGGGGGTTTGACTATGGCTACACCTTC
TRBJ2-5 | few | TRBV27 | NA | CASSSQQETQYF | TGTGCCAGCAGTTCCCAACAAGAGACCCAGTACTTC
TRBJ2-1 | NA | TRBV6-5 | TRBD2 | CATATGTSMVEQFF | TGTGCCACCGCAACCGGGACTAGCATGGTTGAGCAGTTCTTC
TRBJ2-1 | few | TRBV5-1 | TRBD2 | CASSWGLAGGYEQFF | TGCGCCAGCAGCTGGGGACTAGCGGGGGGTTATGAGCAGTTCTTC
TRBJ2-7 | NA | TRBV19 | NA | CASSNRGGDEQYF | TGTGCCAGTAGTAACAGGGGAGGCGACGAGCAGTACTTC
TRBJ2-3 | few | TRBV23-1 | NA | CASSQSRARESKGNTQYF | TGCGCCAGCAGTCAATCAAGGGCACGGGAGTCGAAAGGGAATACGCAGTATTTT
TRBJ1-5 | NA | TRBV2 | NA | CASNEGHLSNQPQHF | TGTGCCAGCAATGAGGGACATCTTAGCAATCAGCCCCAGCATTTT
TRBJ1-3 | NA | TRBV7-2 | TRBD1 | CASSLEQGQNTIYF | TGTGCCAGCAGCTTAGAACAGGGGCAGAACACCATATATTTT
TRBJ2-5 | NA | TRBV29-1 | TRBD2 | CSGSGGPETQYF | TGCAGCGGGTCGGGGGGGCCGGAGACCCAGTACTTC
TRBJ1-1 | NA | TRBV7-9 | TRBD1 | CASSLRGQGGTEAFF | TGTGCCAGCAGCTTAAGGGGACAGGGGGGAACTGAAGCTTTCTTT
TRBJ2-2 | NA | TRBV19 | TRBD2 | CASSSLAGGPGELFF | TGTGCCAGTAGTTCGCTAGCGGGGGGCCCCGGGGAGCTGTTTTTT
TRBJ2-3 | NA | TRBV4-3 | NA | CASSQDTHTDTQYF | TGCGCCAGCAGCCAAGATACTCACACAGATACGCAGTATTTT
TRBJ1-6 | few | TRBV4-1 | NA | CASASLQVGSPLHF | TGCGCCAGCGCCTCATTACAAGTTGGTTCACCCCTCCACTTT
TRBJ2-1 | NA | TRBV30 | NA | CAVSRDTYNEQFF | TGTGCCGTGTCCCGGGACACCTACAATGAGCAGTTCTTC
TRBJ2-5 | few | TRBV20-1 | TRBD2 | CSASGGETQYF | TGCAGTGCTTCGGGGGGGGAGACCCAGTACTTC
TRBJ2-3 | NA | TRBV7-6 | NA | CASSPTGWTDTQYF | TGTGCCAGCAGCCCCACAGGATGGACAGATACGCAGTATTTT
TRBJ2-2 | NA | TRBV7-3 | TRBD2 | CASSSLGGVTGELFF | TGTGCCAGCAGCTCCTTGGGAGGGGTTACCGGGGAGCTGTTTTTT
TRBJ2-7 | few | TRBV5-4 | TRBD2 | CASSLPRGTVYF | TGTGCCAGCAGCCTTCCGCGGGGGACGGTGTACTTC
TRBJ1-2 | NA | TRBV29-1 | TRBD1 | CSVGGTVYGYTF | TGCAGCGTCGGTGGGACAGTTTATGGCTACACCTTC
TRBJ2-7 | NA | TRBV18 | TRBD1 | CASSLLPTGYYEQYF | TGTGCCAGCTCACTACTCCCGACAGGGTATTACGAGCAGTACTTC
TRBJ1-1 | few | TRBV6-6 | NA | CASSVARGNTEAFF | TGTGCCAGCAGTGTGGCCAGGGGAAACACTGAAGCTTTCTTT
TRBJ2-1 | NA | TRBV10-3 | TRBD1 | CATERGQGRYNEQFF | TGTGCCACCGAGCGTGGACAGGGGCGATACAATGAGCAGTTCTTC
TRBJ2-2 | NA | TRBV2 | NA | CASTLETGNTGELFF | TGTGCCAGCACTTTGGAGACAGGGAACACCGGGGAGCTGTTTTTT
TRBJ2-1 | NA | TRBV2 | TRBD2 | CASSESTSGVNEQFF | TGTGCCAGCAGTGAATCCACTAGCGGGGTAAATGAGCAGTTCTTC
TRBJ2-5 | NA | TRBV5-1 | TRBD1 | CASSVGQAAVVKETQYF | TGCGCCAGCAGCGTCGGACAGGCGGCGGTAGTAAAAGAGACCCAGTACTTC
TRBJ1-4 | few | TRBV7-9 | NA | CASRKKQVTGQEKLFF | TGTGCCAGCAGGAAAAAGCAGGTGACAGGACAGGAAAAACTGTTTTTT
TRBJ1-2 | NA | TRBV28 | NA | CASSSGTAIDGYTF | TGTGCCAGCAGTAGCGGGACCGCAATCGATGGCTACACCTTC